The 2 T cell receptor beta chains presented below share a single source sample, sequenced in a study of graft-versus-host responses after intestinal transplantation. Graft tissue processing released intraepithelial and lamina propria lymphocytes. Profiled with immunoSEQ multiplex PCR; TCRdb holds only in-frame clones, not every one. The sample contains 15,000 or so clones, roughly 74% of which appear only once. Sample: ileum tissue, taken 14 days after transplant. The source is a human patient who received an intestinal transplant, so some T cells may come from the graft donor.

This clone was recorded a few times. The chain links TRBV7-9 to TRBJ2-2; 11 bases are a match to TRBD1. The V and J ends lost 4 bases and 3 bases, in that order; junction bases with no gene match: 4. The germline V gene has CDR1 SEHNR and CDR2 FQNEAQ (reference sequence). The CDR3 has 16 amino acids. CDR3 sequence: CASSSRDRGDTGELFF. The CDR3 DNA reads TGTGCCAGCAGCTCCCGGGACAGGGGGGACACCGGGGAGCTGTTTTTT.

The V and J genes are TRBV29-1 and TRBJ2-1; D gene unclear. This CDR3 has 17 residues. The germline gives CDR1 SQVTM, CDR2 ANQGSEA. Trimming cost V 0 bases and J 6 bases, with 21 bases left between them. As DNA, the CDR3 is TGCAGCGTTGAAGATCTTGGCGTCCAAATTTGGGGCAATGAGCAGTTCTTC. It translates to CSVEDLGVQIWGNEQFF.